This T cell receptor beta chain was captured by sequencing in a study of T cells in Graves' hyperthyroidism and ophthalmopathy. Study-wide results and limits: Appearing also in blood were most of the thyroid clonotypes expanded above 0.001.

As to this clonotype: Its antigen is undetermined.

The V segment lost 3 bases and the J segment 5 bases; nucleotides outside the gene matches: 16. From germline, CDR1 is DFQATT and CDR2 SNEGSKA (reference sequence). The CDR3 has 17 residues. RNA transcripts yielded amplified TCR beta CDR3 regions. The HTBI primer set drove a first-round RT-PCR of the TCR CDR3. TCRdb independently ran MiXCR on the multiplex PCR reads; one entry per CDR3 protein. The table shows 400,000 or so distinct CDR3 sequences, with more than 14% occurring only once. This TCR was sampled from a young woman with Graves' ophthalmopathy. This chain joins TRBV20-1 and TRBJ2-5; 9 nucleotides agree with TRBD2. The sample comprised blood. CDR3: CSASFRTFAGGQETQYF. The CDR3, as DNA: TGCAGTGCTAGTTTCCGAACCTTTGCGGGGGGGCAGGAGACCCAGTACTTC.